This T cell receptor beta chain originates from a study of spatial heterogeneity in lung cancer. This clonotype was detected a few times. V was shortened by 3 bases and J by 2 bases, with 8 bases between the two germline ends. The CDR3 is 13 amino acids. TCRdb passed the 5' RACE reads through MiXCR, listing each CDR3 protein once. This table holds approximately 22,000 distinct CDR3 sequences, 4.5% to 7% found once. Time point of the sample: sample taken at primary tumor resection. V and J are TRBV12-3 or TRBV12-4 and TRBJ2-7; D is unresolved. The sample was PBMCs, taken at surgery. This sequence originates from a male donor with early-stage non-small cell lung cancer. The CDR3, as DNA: TGTGCCAGCAGTTTCGGCAGAGCCTACGAGCAGTACTTC. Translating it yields CASSFGRAYEQYF.